Listed below are T cell receptor beta chains from one sample, sequenced in a study of cytomegalovirus exposure and HLA in healthy donors. Sequencing was performed with immunoSEQ multiplex PCR; in TCRdb, only in-frame clones are kept and a portion is missing. Of about 140,000 clones listed, around 85% are singletons. The sample comprised PBMCs. The source is a female donor in good health and CMV-seronegative. Each CDR3 is given with its conserved first and last residue. The D gene is left open where the match is weak. Clone size is given for some rows only: seen once, a few or many times, or a class if the clone is expanded.

TGTGCCAGCAGCGTAGTAGACAGGGTTGCAATCGGGGAGCTGTTTTTT	CASSVVDRVAIGELFF	TRBV9	-	TRBJ2-2	TRBD1
TGTGCCAGCAGTCAAAACCCCTCGGTGGATACGCAGTATTTT	CASSQNPSVDTQYF	TRBV7-6	-	TRBJ2-3	-
TGTGCCAGCAGTGAACAGGGGTGGACAGATACGCAGTATTTT	CASSEQGWTDTQYF	TRBV28	-	TRBJ2-3	TRBD1
TGTGCCATCAGTGCGGGACAGGACCAAGAGACCCAGTACTTC	CAISAGQDQETQYF	TRBV10-3	-	TRBJ2-5	TRBD1
TGTGCCAGCAGCAGGGGAGTCACGACCACAGATACGCAGTATTTT	CASSRGVTTTDTQYF	TRBV6-5	few	TRBJ2-3	-
TGTGCCAGCAGCCAGACTATGAACACTGAAGCTTTCTTT	CASSQTMNTEAFF	TRBV27	-	TRBJ1-1	-
TGTGCCAGCAATCAGTGGGGGGAAAAAGAAAAACTGTTTTTT	CASNQWGEKEKLFF	TRBV2	few	TRBJ1-4	-
TGTGCCAGCATCCAACAGGGGAAGGATGGCTACACCTTC	CASIQQGKDGYTF	TRBV19	once	TRBJ1-2	TRBD1
TGTGCCAGCTCCCCTTCGGAAGAGACCCAGTACTTC	CASSPSEETQYF	TRBV27	-	TRBJ2-5	-
TGTGCCAGCTCACCGAGTGGCGGGAGACGGCTGGAAGAGCAGTTCTTC	CASSPSGGRRLEEQFF	TRBV18	-	TRBJ2-1	TRBD2
TGTGCCAGCAGCTTCCTCACCGGAGCCGCTAACTATGGCTACACCTTC	CASSFLTGAANYGYTF	TRBV13	-	TRBJ1-2	-
TGCGCCAGCAGCTTGGCCCCGACAGGGGGAAATGAAGCTTTCTTT	CASSLAPTGGNEAFF	TRBV5-1	-	TRBJ1-1	TRBD1
TGTGCCAGCAGCTTATTCATTCGGGAGACCCAGTACTTC	CASSLFIRETQYF	TRBV7-7	-	TRBJ2-5	-
TGTGCCAGCAGGCGGGGGTACGAGCAGTACTTC	CASRRGYEQYF	TRBV28	-	TRBJ2-7	TRBD2
TGTGCCAGTAGTATAGACAGGAACACTGAAGCTTTCTTT	CASSIDRNTEAFF	TRBV19	-	TRBJ1-1	-
TGTGCCAGCGCCCTGGGACAGGGAAACTATGGCTACACCTTC	CASALGQGNYGYTF	TRBV28	-	TRBJ1-2	TRBD1
TGTGCCAGTAGTATGGGACTTCTTAGCCCGTTCTTC	CASSMGLLSPFF	TRBV19	-	TRBJ2-1	-
TGTGCCAGCCTCCCAGGATTAAACACTGAAGCTTTCTTT	CASLPGLNTEAFF	TRBV11-2	-	TRBJ1-1	-
TGTGCCAGCAGTGGGCACTACGAGCAGTACTTC	CASSGHYEQYF	TRBV2	few	TRBJ2-7	-
TGTGCCAGCAGTTTAAAGGGGGCCGGCAATCAGCCCCAGCATTTT	CASSLKGAGNQPQHF	TRBV28	-	TRBJ1-5	TRBD1
TGCGCCAGCAGCCCAGGACTAGCGGGAGGCCTCTCCTACAATGAGCAGTTCTTC	CASSPGLAGGLSYNEQFF	TRBV4-1	-	TRBJ2-1	TRBD2
TGTGCCAGCAGTGGGCTAGTCCTCTACGAGCAGTACTTC	CASSGLVLYEQYF	TRBV2	-	TRBJ2-7	-
TGTGCCAGCAGCTTTGTGCGGGAGAGGACAGATACGCAGTATTTT	CASSFVRERTDTQYF	TRBV5-6	-	TRBJ2-3	TRBD2
TGTGCCAGCAGTTTAAGGCGGGGCGAGGAAAAACTGTTTTTT	CASSLRRGEEKLFF	TRBV27	-	TRBJ1-4	-
TGTGCCAGCAGTGGGGCCCCTAGCGGCTCCTACGAGCAGTACTTC	CASSGAPSGSYEQYF	TRBV6-5	-	TRBJ2-7	TRBD2
TGTGCCAGCAGTTTATGGCAGGGGCACAGCTCTGGAAACACCATATATTTT	CASSLWQGHSSGNTIYF	TRBV28	once	TRBJ1-3	-
TGCGCCAGCAGCTGGGCCGGGGGGAAGGACACTGAAGCTTTCTTT	CASSWAGGKDTEAFF	TRBV5-1	-	TRBJ1-1	-
TGTGCCAGCAGCTTGAACTTCGGGACTAGCGAGTACAATGAGCAGTTCTTC	CASSLNFGTSEYNEQFF	TRBV5-4	-	TRBJ2-1	TRBD2
TGTGCCAGCAGTCCCCGGGGTGTCGGAGATACGCAGTATTTT	CASSPRGVGDTQYF	TRBV27	-	TRBJ2-3	-
TGCGCCAGCAGCTTGGGGACTAGCGGAACCTACGAGCAGTACTTC	CASSLGTSGTYEQYF	TRBV5-1	-	TRBJ2-7	TRBD2
TGCAGCGTTGGCGGGGGGCCTGAAGCTTTCTTT	CSVGGGPEAFF	TRBV29-1	few	TRBJ1-1	-
TGCGCCAGCAGCTTGGACAGGGTAAGCTCTGGCTACACCTTC	CASSLDRVSSGYTF	TRBV5-1	-	TRBJ1-2	-
TGCGCCAGCAGCTTGGGTTACAACTCCTACGAGCAGTACTTC	CASSLGYNSYEQYF	TRBV5-1	-	TRBJ2-7	-
TGCGCCAGCAGCTCCGGGACTAGCGGGATAGTAGTCTACGAGCAGTACTTC	CASSSGTSGIVVYEQYF	TRBV5-1	-	TRBJ2-7	TRBD2
TGTGCCAGTAGCAACAGACAGGGGGCGTTACATCAGCCCCAGCATTTT	CASSNRQGALHQPQHF	TRBV19	-	TRBJ1-5	TRBD1
TGTGCCTGGAGTGTATGGGACAGGGGAGCAGATACGCAGTATTTT	CAWSVWDRGADTQYF	TRBV30	-	TRBJ2-3	TRBD1
TGCGCCAGCAGCGAACTAGCGGGAGGGAACAATGAGCAGTTCTTC	CASSELAGGNNEQFF	TRBV5-1	-	TRBJ2-1	TRBD2
TGTGCCAGCAGTCTCCGGACAGGGACTGGCTACACCTTC	CASSLRTGTGYTF	TRBV28	-	TRBJ1-2	TRBD1
TGTGCCAGCTCACCAACAGCTGGAAACACCATATATTTT	CASSPTAGNTIYF	TRBV18	few	TRBJ1-3	-
TGTGCCAGCAGTGCCACTAGCGGGGGATGGAATTACAATGAGCAGTTCTTC	CASSATSGGWNYNEQFF	TRBV6-1	once	TRBJ2-1	TRBD2
TGTGCCAGCAGTGCCCGACCGACTCTCAACACAGATACGCAGTATTTT	CASSARPTLNTDTQYF	TRBV6-1	few	TRBJ2-3	-
TGTGCCAGCAGCTTAGGCGGGATCTATGGCTACACCTTC	CASSLGGIYGYTF	TRBV7-9	-	TRBJ1-2	-
TGTGCCAGTAGTATGACAGGTTATAGCAATCAGCCCCAGCATTTT	CASSMTGYSNQPQHF	TRBV19	-	TRBJ1-5	-